Listed below are T cell receptor beta chains from one sample, sequenced in a study of T cells in Graves' hyperthyroidism and ophthalmopathy. Each CDR3 protein gets one entry after TCRdb re-called the multiplex PCR reads with MiXCR. Of 450,000 to 650,000 distinct CDR3 sequences in the sample, more than 13% are singletons; the top ten hold roughly 7.1%. The sample consisted of blood. These receptors were taken from a woman younger than 35 with Graves' ophthalmopathy. The CDR3 runs from the conserved cysteine through the conserved F or W. The D gene is left open where the match is weak. Clone size appears in some rows only: once, few, many, or a class for an expanded clone.

size	D	V	J	CDR3	DNA
-	-	TRBV7-9	TRBJ1-6	CASSPTGQGLYNSPLHF	TGTGCCAGCAGCCCTACAGGGCAGGGGCTCTATAATTCACCCCTCCACTTT
many	-	TRBV6-5	TRBJ1-2	CASSYFPADGYTF	TGTGCCAGCAGTTACTTTCCGGCAGATGGCTACACCTTC
many	TRBD1	TRBV19	TRBJ1-5	CASSMTGGSRQPQHF	TGTGCCAGTAGTATGACAGGGGGCTCGAGGCAGCCCCAGCATTTT
-	TRBD1	TRBV6-1	TRBJ2-7	CASRRPGQGKAYEQYF	TGTGCCAGCAGGAGGCCGGGACAGGGCAAAGCCTACGAGCAGTACTTC
many	-	TRBV6-1	TRBJ2-1	CASSEISREQFF	TGTGCCAGCAGTGAAATAAGCAGGGAGCAGTTCTTC
-	TRBD1	TRBV6-5	TRBJ1-5	CASSYSDRVTQPQHF	TGTGCCAGCAGTTACTCGGACAGGGTGACTCAGCCCCAGCATTTT
many	-	TRBV9	TRBJ2-2	CASSVDPGGNTGELFF	TGTGCCAGCAGCGTAGACCCCGGGGGGAACACCGGGGAGCTGTTTTTT
-	TRBD2	TRBV7-2	TRBJ2-3	CASSLTSGWGGTQYF	TGTGCCAGCAGCTTGACTAGCGGGTGGGGAGGTACGCAGTATTTT
many	-	TRBV2	TRBJ2-2	CASSDGNTGELFF	TGTGCCAGCAGTGACGGTAACACCGGGGAGCTGTTTTTT
-	-	TRBV19	TRBJ2-7	CASRDTAYEQYF	TGTGCCAGCCGGGACACTGCCTACGAGCAGTACTTC
-	-	TRBV25-1	TRBJ2-6	CASSSSRGQPNSGANVLTF	TGTGCCAGCAGCAGTTCAAGGGGACAACCCAACTCTGGGGCCAACGTCCTGACTTTC
-	-	TRBV13	TRBJ2-1	CASSLILANEQFF	TGTGCCAGCAGCTTAATCCTGGCCAATGAGCAGTTCTTC
-	-	TRBV5-5	TRBJ2-7	CASSLVRLVNYEQYF	TGTGCCAGCAGCTTGGTTCGCCTCGTGAACTACGAGCAGTACTTC
-	TRBD1	TRBV19	TRBJ1-5	CASSGTAGNQPQHF	TGTGCCAGTAGCGGGACAGCCGGCAATCAGCCCCAGCATTTT
many	TRBD2	TRBV19	TRBJ2-3	CATSTSGSDTQYF	TGTGCCACCTCGACTAGCGGGAGCGATACGCAGTATTTT
-	-	TRBV6-1	TRBJ2-5	CASRALRVIGETQYF	TGTGCCAGCAGAGCTCTCAGGGTTATCGGAGAGACCCAGTACTTC
many	-	TRBV7-9	TRBJ1-2	CASSYRSNYGYTF	TGTGCCAGCAGTTACAGGTCTAACTATGGCTACACCTTC
many	-	TRBV7-9	TRBJ2-3	CASSPMGAEVADTQYF	TGTGCCAGCAGCCCTATGGGGGCGGAAGTGGCAGATACGCAGTATTTT
many	-	TRBV12-3/TRBV12-4	TRBJ2-7	CASSQQGEQYF	TGTGCCAGCAGTCAACAGGGCGAGCAGTACTTC
-	TRBD2	TRBV18	TRBJ2-2	CASSLGGLATGELFF	TGTGCCAGCTCCCTCGGGGGACTAGCGACCGGGGAGCTGTTTTTT
-	-	TRBV29-1	TRBJ1-2	CSVDGRDYGYTF	TGCAGCGTTGATGGCAGAGACTATGGCTACACCTTC
many	-	TRBV27	TRBJ2-7	CASSFTGQPYEQYF	TGTGCCAGCAGTTTTACAGGACAGCCCTACGAGCAGTACTTC
-	TRBD2	TRBV11-3	TRBJ2-1	CASSLERSRENNEQFF	TGTGCCAGCAGCTTAGAGCGCTCGCGGGAGAATAATGAGCAGTTCTTC
many	-	TRBV7-2	TRBJ2-7	CASTQTDKGQPYEQYF	TGTGCCAGCACTCAAACAGACAAGGGGCAGCCATACGAGCAGTACTTC
-	-	TRBV29-1	TRBJ1-1	CSVPQGTEAFF	TGCAGCGTCCCACAGGGAACTGAAGCTTTCTTT
many	TRBD2	TRBV7-3	TRBJ2-3	CASSPYGGGVKDTQYF	TGTGCCAGCAGCCCGTACGGGGGGGGGGTAAAGGATACGCAGTATTTT
-	TRBD1	TRBV11-2	TRBJ2-5	CASSLGGRGRETQYF	TGTGCCAGCAGCTTAGGGGGCAGGGGGCGAGAGACCCAGTACTTC
many	-	TRBV3-1	TRBJ2-6	CASSQFGANVLTF	TGTGCCAGCAGCCAGTTTGGGGCCAACGTCCTGACTTTC
many	TRBD2	TRBV12-3/TRBV12-4	TRBJ2-1	CASSYSLAGVSNEQFF	TGTGCCAGCAGTTATAGTCTAGCGGGAGTGAGTAACGAGCAGTTCTTC
many	TRBD1	TRBV9	TRBJ1-1	CASSVGGTGERAFF	TGTGCCAGCAGCGTAGGGGGGACAGGGGAGCGGGCTTTCTTT
many	-	TRBV30	TRBJ2-7	CAWSRGGSYEQYF	TGTGCCTGGTCACGAGGGGGGTCCTACGAGCAGTACTTC
-	TRBD1	TRBV28	TRBJ2-4	CASSPGQGEYKNIQYF	TGTGCCAGCAGTCCGGGACAGGGGGAATACAAAAACATTCAGTACTTC
-	-	TRBV7-2	TRBJ2-2	CASSPRRIGALRGTGELFF	TGTGCCAGCAGCCCTCGACGGATAGGTGCTCTCCGAGGCACCGGGGAGCTGTTTTTT
many	TRBD2	TRBV18	TRBJ2-5	CASSRGSGGAETQYF	TGTGCCAGCTCAAGAGGCTCGGGGGGTGCGGAGACCCAGTACTTC
-	TRBD1	TRBV7-9	TRBJ2-1	CASSSGTGSSYEQFF	TGTGCCAGCAGCTCCGGGACAGGCAGCTCCTACGAGCAGTTCTTC
few	-	TRBV11-3	TRBJ1-4	CAGSPDRENEKLFF	TGTGCCGGCAGCCCCGACAGAGAGAATGAAAAACTGTTTTTT
many	TRBD2	TRBV6-2/TRBV6-3	TRBJ2-7	CASSYRGTSKDEQYF	TGTGCCAGCAGTTACCGGGGGACTAGCAAAGACGAGCAGTACTTC
many	-	TRBV28	TRBJ1-2	CASSSLVLDIEIVGYTF	TGTGCCAGCAGTTCACTTGTCCTAGACATCGAGATTGTGGGCTACACCTTC
many	-	TRBV27	TRBJ1-2	CASSPGGGGNYGYTF	TGTGCCAGCAGTCCCGGGGGGGGAGGGAACTATGGCTACACCTTC
many	TRBD1	TRBV27	TRBJ1-4	CASSASTGGFEKLFF	TGTGCCAGCAGTGCCTCGACAGGGGGCTTTGAAAAACTGTTTTTT
many	TRBD2	TRBV27	TRBJ2-2	CASSRFPSGSLTGELFF	TGTGCCAGCAGCCGCTTCCCTAGCGGGAGCTTAACCGGGGAGCTGTTTTTT
few	TRBD1	TRBV18	TRBJ2-1	CASSLRDRDNEQFF	TGTGCCAGCTCCCTCCGGGACAGGGACAATGAGCAGTTCTTC
-	-	TRBV11-2	TRBJ2-4	CASSLLDAAKNIQYF	TGTGCCAGCAGCTTACTCGACGCTGCCAAAAACATTCAGTACTTC
many	-	TRBV4-2	TRBJ2-1	CASSQAPREDEQFF	TGTGCCAGCAGCCAAGCACCCCGTGAAGATGAGCAGTTCTTC
many	TRBD2	TRBV12-5	TRBJ2-1	CASGRGTSGSNEQFF	TGTGCTAGTGGCCGCGGGACTAGCGGGAGCAATGAGCAGTTCTTC
-	TRBD2	TRBV7-3	TRBJ2-7	CASSLTGTSGRNEQYF	TGTGCCAGCAGCTTAACCGGGACTAGCGGGAGGAATGAGCAGTACTTC